Each of the 30 T cell receptor beta chains below was sequenced from the same sample in a study of CD8 T cells in ankylosing spondylitis. TCRdb redid the calling of the 5' RACE reads with MiXCR, one entry per CDR3 protein. Of around 75,000 distinct CDR3 sequences detected, about 5.7% appear once; the ten largest clones hold around 2.2%. Sequencing was done on a sample of blood, either unsorted or a sorted T cell fraction (not recorded which). The source of these receptors is a male donor with ankylosing spondylitis or in good health (not recorded which).

This clonotype has ten or more counts. The V call is TRBV4-2, the J call TRBJ2-5, with 8 bases identical to TRBD1. The CDR3 is 16 residues long. Germline assignment: CDR1 LGHNA and CDR2 YNFKEQ. After removal of 0 bases from V and 4 bases from J, the junction contained 7 bases not matched to a gene. The CDR3 here is CASSQDLRTGIETQYF. Here the CDR3 DNA reads TGTGCCAGCAGCCAAGACCTCCGGACAGGGATAGAGACCCAGTACTTC.

At least ten counts were recorded for this clonotype. The V call is TRBV5-1, the J call TRBJ1-2; TRBD1 might be the D (5 bases). Germline-derived CDR1 and CDR2 are SGHRS and YFSETQ. This CDR3 comprises 14 residues. V lost 4 bases, J lost 1 base, and 11 bases lay in between. CDR3 bases: TGCGCCAGCAGCCCGGACCAGGGTAACTATGGCTACACCTTC. It is translated as CASSPDQGNYGYTF.

In its sample, this clonotype was seen many times. The V and J genes are TRBV7-6 and TRBJ2-3; the D is unclear. Germline CDR1 and CDR2: SGHVS and FNYEAQ. The CDR3 is made up of 12 amino acids. V was shortened by 5 bases and J by 2 bases, with 5 bases between the two germline ends. CDR3 region: CASSQNTDTQYF. CDR3 coding DNA: TGTGCCAGCAGCCAAAACACAGATACGCAGTATTTT.

This clonotype was picked up a small number of times. V and J are TRBV30 and TRBJ2-5; weak D call: TRBD2 (6 bases). V lost 5 bases and J 5 bases, leaving 15 bases between the germline ends. The germline gives CDR1 GTSNPN, CDR2 SVGIG (reference sequence). This CDR3 spans 13 amino acids. The CDR3 is CAWLGGPKETQYF. CDR3 DNA sequence: TGTGCCTGGCTGGGGGGACCCAAGGAGACCCAGTACTTC.

This clonotype was counted many times. J is TRBJ2-5 and V is TRBV20-1; D unclear. The V end was cut by 4 bases, the J end by 5 bases, with 8 bases between. This CDR3 is built from 11 residues. Germline lookup yields CDR1 DFQATT and CDR2 SNEGSKA (reference sequence). As DNA, the CDR3 is TGCAGTGCTAAAGCCCTGGAGACCCAGTACTTC. It codes for CSAKALETQYF.

Many counts were recorded for this clonotype. The V gene is TRBV12-3 or TRBV12-4, the J gene TRBJ1-1; 12 nucleotides agree with TRBD1. With V trimmed by 5 bases and J by 10 bases, 5 bases remained unmatched. The CDR3 extends over 13 amino acids. The CDR3 spells CASSRDRGRGAFF. CDR3 DNA: TGTGCCAGCAGTCGGGACAGGGGGCGGGGAGCTTTCTTT.

With regard to this clonotype: The junction departs from germline at one end; a sequencing error may be responsible. This chain links TRBV20-1 with TRBJ1-4, with TRBD1 matching over 7 bases. CDR3 length equals 15 residues. CDR1 DFQATT and CDR2 SNEGSKA come from the germline V gene (reference sequence). The CDR3 sequence is CSAVEMGQSNEKLFF. The CDR3 bases are TGCAGTGCTGTCGAAATGGGACAGTCTAATGAAAAACTGTTTTTC.

This clonotype has at least ten counts. V usage is TRBV24-1 and J usage is TRBJ2-1; TRBD1 might be the D (6 bases). CDR1 and CDR2 (germline): KGHDR, SFDVKD. V was pared by 3 bases and J by 6 bases, with 14 bases between. The CDR3 runs to 15 residues. CDR3 bases: TGTGCCACCAGTGATCCGACAGGACCCTCCAATGAGCAGTTCTTC. Protein product: CATSDPTGPSNEQFF.

This clonotype came up a few times. This chain uses TRBV7-2 with TRBJ2-2; the D gene is possibly TRBD1 (5 bases). The CDR3 loop spans 15 amino acids. V was clipped by 0 bases and J by 2 bases, with 7 bases between them. The V gene's germline CDR1 is SGHTA and CDR2 FQGNSA. The CDR3 nucleotides are TGTGCCAGCAGCTTAGCGGACATAAACACCGGGGAGCTGTTTTTT. Translation: CASSLADINTGELFF.

This clonotype was seen many times. The genes are TRBV5-5 and TRBJ2-3; D possibly matches TRBD1 or TRBD2 (5 bases each). Germline V gene sequence: CDR1 SGHKS, CDR2 YYEKEE (reference sequence). This CDR3 contains 16 residues. V was shortened by 4 bases and J by 3 bases, with 18 bases between the two germline ends. CDR3 loop: CASSRGPHPTTDTQYF. The CDR3 region has the DNA TGTGCCAGCAGCAGGGGACCACATCCCACTACAGATACGCAGTATTTT.

This clonotype was counted many times. The chain uses TRBV29-1 and TRBJ1-6, with D possibly TRBD1 on 6 matching bases. The CDR3 loop spans 14 amino acids. The germline V and J ends were trimmed by 4 bases and 12 bases, with 19 bases remaining between them. In germline, CDR1 is SQVTM, CDR2 ANQGSEA. CDR3 bases: TGCAGCGTTGCAGCGGACAGCCTCGGGGGACCCCTCCACTTT. It is translated as CSVAADSLGGPLHF.

In its sample, this clonotype was seen many times. The rearrangement links TRBV29-1 to TRBJ1-1; tentatively, D is TRBD1 (5 bases). Germline CDR1 reads SQVTM; CDR2 reads ANQGSEA. The CDR3 runs to 13 residues. Deletions cut 6 bases from V and 4 bases from J, with 15 bases between. Here the CDR3 DNA reads TGCAGCGTCCGACGGGGCCTGGGCACTGAAGCTTTCTTT. Its translation: CSVRRGLGTEAFF.

This clonotype was counted ten times or more. The rearrangement joins TRBV3-1 to TRBJ2-1, with unresolved D. CDR1 and CDR2 from the germline V gene are LGHDT and YNNKEL (reference sequence). Trimming left V 3 bases short and J 6 bases short, with 6 bases between. The CDR3 extends over 12 amino acids. The CDR3 region is CASSHLSNEQFF. For the CDR3, the DNA is TGTGCCAGCAGCCATCTTAGCAATGAGCAGTTCTTC.

At least ten counts were recorded for this clonotype. The V and J genes are TRBV5-1 and TRBJ1-1; D might be TRBD1 (6 bases). Deletions cut 4 bases from V and 5 bases from J, with 12 bases between. There are 13 residues in the CDR3. The germline gives CDR1 SGHRS, CDR2 YFSETQ. For the CDR3, the DNA is TGCGCCAGCAGCAGCGGGACAAAAACTGAAGCTTTCTTT. Its protein is CASSSGTKTEAFF.

In this sample, this clonotype turned up many times. V and J are TRBV4-3 and TRBJ2-4, with D possibly being TRBD1 (6 bases). This CDR3 spans 17 amino acids. The V gene lost 0 bases and the J gene lost 2 bases, with 14 bases spanning the gap. Per the germline V gene, CDR1 is LGHNA and CDR2 is YSLEER. The CDR3 reads CASSQDLDRQSKNIQYF. In nucleotides, the CDR3 is TGCGCCAGCAGCCAAGATTTGGACAGACAGTCCAAAAACATTCAGTACTTC.

The sample holds many counts of this clonotype. The gene calls are TRBV20-1 and TRBJ1-1; D unclear. CDR1 DFQATT and CDR2 SNEGSKA come from the germline V gene (reference sequence). The V end was cut by 3 bases, the J end by 1 base, with 12 bases between. This CDR3 contains 14 residues. The CDR3 DNA reads TGCAGTGCTAGGAAGGGTTCAGCGAACACTGAAGCTTTCTTT. Translating gives CSARKGSANTEAFF.

This clonotype was recorded many times. V and J are TRBV6-6 and TRBJ1-4; D unresolved. CDR3 length: 13 residues. V gave up 6 bases and J gave up 8 bases, with 13 bases separating them. The germline CDR1 and CDR2 sequences are MNHNY and SVGAGI (reference sequence). DNA for the CDR3: TGTGCCAGCAGCGCTGCGATTCGGGAAAAACTGTTTTTT. Translation: CASSAAIREKLFF.

This clonotype occurred once. The rearrangement links TRBV11-1 to TRBJ2-7; 7 nucleotides match TRBD1. Looked up from germline, CDR1 is SGHAT and CDR2 is FQDESV (reference sequence). This CDR3 spans 12 amino acids. The V gene end was trimmed by 3 bases and the J gene end by 9 bases; junction bases not matched to a gene: 5. DNA of the CDR3: TGTGCCAGCAGCTTGACAGGGTTGGGGCAGTACTTC. Its protein is CASSLTGLGQYF. Full variable domain (outside the CDR3, taken from reference TRBV11-1 and TRBJ2-7): EAEVAQSPRYKITEKSQAVAFWCDPISGHATLYWYRQILGQGPELLVQFQDESVVDDSQLPKDRFSAERLKGVDSTLKIQPAELGDSAMYLCASSLTGLGQYFGPGTRLTVT.

This clonotype appeared many times. The chain couples TRBV2 to TRBJ1-5, with a tentative D call TRBD1 (6 bases). The CDR3 runs to 13 residues. Germline CDR1 is SNHLY and CDR2 is FYNNEI. With 5 bases removed from V and 6 bases from J, the gap between germline ends came to 11 bases. The DNA of the CDR3 is TGTGCCAGCAGTCCGGACAGCGGTCAGCCCCAGCATTTT. Amino acid sequence: CASSPDSGQPQHF.

In its sample, this clonotype was seen many times. V and J are TRBV2 and TRBJ2-5; D gene ambiguous. CDR3 length equals 15 residues. CDR1 is SNHLY and CDR2 is FYNNEI in the germline V gene. Deletions cut 0 bases from V and 1 base from J, with 9 bases between. CDR3 bases: TGTGCCAGCAGTGAAGCCGCAGGCGTCCAAGAGACCCAGTACTTC. This sequence encodes CASSEAAGVQETQYF.

In its sample, this clonotype was seen many times. This chain joins TRBV5-6 and TRBJ2-5, with TRBD1 as a possible D gene (5 bases). V was shortened by 2 bases and J by 5 bases, with 10 bases between the two germline ends. The CDR3 sequence is 13 residues long. CDR1 is SGHDT, CDR2 YYEEEE, per germline. The DNA for the CDR3 is TGTGCCAGCAGCTTTCGCAGGGCCGAGACCCAGTACTTC. Its protein is CASSFRRAETQYF.

By sample fraction, this clonotype is medium-sized. CDR3: CAWSLDRKAVAQYF. Here the CDR3 DNA reads TGTGCCTGGAGCTTGGACAGGAAAGCAGTGGCCCAGTACTTC. The chain is built from TRBV30 and TRBJ2-5, with TRBD1 matching over 7 bases. The length of the CDR3 is 14 residues. CDR1 and CDR2 from the germline V gene are GTSNPN and SVGIG (reference sequence). V shed 3 bases and J 9 bases; nucleotides not matched to a gene: 13.

This clonotype was counted at least ten times. The chain is built from TRBV2 and TRBJ2-1, with 10 positions matching TRBD2. This CDR3 is built from 21 residues. From germline, CDR1 is SNHLY and CDR2 FYNNEI. With 5 bases clipped from V and 0 bases from J, the junction kept 19 bases outside the gene matches. This CDR3 reads CASSPREPSGGPISSYNEQFF. Here the CDR3 DNA reads TGTGCCAGCAGTCCCCGGGAGCCTAGCGGGGGCCCAATTAGCTCCTACAATGAGCAGTTCTTC.

This clonotype was found many times. The chain uses TRBV7-2 and TRBJ2-2; D is perhaps TRBD1 or TRBD2 (6 bases each). Germline V gene data show CDR1 as SGHTA and CDR2 as FQGNSA. Deletions cut 6 bases from V and 6 bases from J, with 14 bases between. This CDR3 contains 14 residues. Written as DNA, the CDR3 is TGTGCCAGCAGATCGGGGGCAACCCCCGGGGAGCTGTTTTTT. Its translation is CASRSGATPGELFF.

This clonotype was picked up many times. The CDR3 loop reads CASNNDRPNTEAFF. DNA of the CDR3: TGTGCCAGCAACAACGACAGGCCGAACACTGAAGCTTTCTTT. The rearrangement uses TRBV9 and TRBJ1-1, with a weak D call TRBD1 (6 bases). This CDR3 is built from 14 residues. Trimming pared 6 bases from V and 1 base from J, leaving 13 bases between. CDR1 SGDLS and CDR2 YYNGEE come from the germline V gene. The variable domain in full, with the rest retrieved from reference TRBV9 and TRBJ1-1, is DSGVTQTPKHLITATGQRVTLRCSPRSGDLSVYWYQQSLDQGLQFLIQYYNGEERAKGNILERFSAQQFPDLHSELNLSSLELGDSALYFCASNNDRPNTEAFFGQGTRLTVV.

This clonotype was counted many times. The chain uses TRBV29-1 and TRBJ2-7, with 11 positions matching TRBD1. In germline, CDR1 is SQVTM, CDR2 ANQGSEA. Trimming at V came to 2 bases and at J to 6 bases, leaving 9 bases not matched to a gene. The CDR3 consists of 15 residues. This CDR3 is CSVEQDRGPRGEQYF. The CDR3 region has the DNA TGCAGCGTTGAACAGGACAGGGGGCCCAGGGGCGAGCAGTACTTC.

Many counts were recorded for this clonotype. The J gene is TRBJ2-5, the V gene TRBV20-1; possible D gene TRBD2, 5 bases. The CDR3 contains 14 residues. Germline CDR1 reads DFQATT; CDR2 reads SNEGSKA (reference sequence). V lost 5 bases to trimming and J lost 1 base, with 14 bases between them. CDR3 coding DNA: TGCAGTGCTCCCTCCGGACTTATCCAAGAGACCCAGTACTTC. Amino acid sequence: CSAPSGLIQETQYF.

This clonotype was detected ten times or more. The chain employs TRBV20-1 and TRBJ2-3; 11 bases are a match to TRBD1. This CDR3 has 15 amino acids. J was trimmed by 5 bases and V by 1 base; bases with no gene match: 5. CDR1 is DFQATT, CDR2 SNEGSKA, per germline (reference sequence). The CDR3: CSARVRDRGIDTQYF. The CDR3, as DNA: TGCAGTGCTAGAGTCCGGGACAGGGGGATAGATACGCAGTATTTT.

Ten or more counts support this clonotype. This chain links TRBV12-3 or TRBV12-4 with TRBJ1-1; D unclear. This CDR3 region has 15 residues. Trimming removed 5 bases from V and 0 bases from J, with 13 bases in between. CDR3 region: CASSPNSNLNTEAFF. CDR3 DNA: TGTGCCAGCAGTCCTAACAGTAATTTGAACACTGAAGCTTTCTTT.

This clonotype was found many times. The J gene is TRBJ1-1, the V gene TRBV20-1; maybe TRBD1 (6 bases). V was shortened by 1 base and J by 1 base, with 13 bases between the two germline ends. Germline values: CDR1 DFQATT, CDR2 SNEGSKA (reference sequence). This CDR3 comprises 15 residues. The CDR3 here is CSARVSGGANTEAFF. The CDR3 nucleotides read TGCAGTGCTAGAGTTTCTGGGGGCGCGAACACTGAAGCTTTCTTT.